The 8 T cell receptor beta chains in this list originate from one sample, sequenced in a study of blood T cell repertoires in COVID-19 (dated by TCRdb to between 2020 and 2021). Receptors were amplified or captured by the immunoSEQ multiplex PCR assay. TCRdb re-hosts the immuneACCESS table, in-frame sequences only. Its copies lack some clones; in the studies checked, an unresolved V gene accounts for under half of them, and the cause for the rest is not known. This sample is represented by 35,000 to 40,000 clones; approximately 86% of them were singletons. In total, the top ten clones hold approximately 19% of the sample. The sequenced sample consisted of peripheral blood. These receptors were taken from a man aged 65 to 79 with acute or convalescent COVID-19.

The V and J genes are TRBV7-2 and TRBJ1-4; tentatively, D is TRBD1 (6 bases). Germline loops: CDR1 SGHTA, CDR2 FQGNSA. The V end lost 4 bases, the J end lost 12 bases, and 21 bases lay between the germline ends. This CDR3 spans 15 amino acids. The CDR3 loop is CASSYRLTGVEELFF. The CDR3 region has the DNA TGTGCCAGCAGCTACCGGTTGACAGGCGTCGAGGAACTGTTTTTT. The whole variable domain, filled in from reference TRBV7-2 and TRBJ1-4, reads GAGVSQSPSNKVTEKGKDVELRCDPISGHTALYWYRQSLGQGLEFLIYFQGNSAPDKSGLPSDRFSAERTGGSVSTLTIQRTQQEDSAVYLCASSYRLTGVEELFFGSGTQLSVL.

The V gene is TRBV6-5, the J gene TRBJ2-3; D remains ambiguous. The V gene's germline CDR1 is MNHEY and CDR2 SVGAGI. V dropped 8 bases and J dropped 6 bases, with 6 bases sitting between them. The CDR3 has 10 amino acids. As DNA, the CDR3 is TGTGCCAGCGGAGCGGATACGCAGTATTTT. This encodes CASGADTQYF.

The rearrangement links TRBV9 to TRBJ2-1; possible D gene TRBD2, 5 bases. The CDR3 is 17 residues long. The germline gives CDR1 SGDLS, CDR2 YYNGEE. The V and J ends lost 1 base and 4 bases respectively, with 18 bases between them. This CDR3 is CASSVSATRETYNEQFF. Here the CDR3 DNA reads TGTGCCAGCAGCGTATCGGCCACAAGGGAGACATACAATGAGCAGTTCTTC.

The gene calls are TRBV6-5 and TRBJ1-2; TRBD1 aligns across 10 bases. The germline CDR1 and CDR2 sequences are MNHEY and SVGAGI. With V trimmed by 0 bases and J by 7 bases, 8 bases remained unmatched. The CDR3 is made up of 16 amino acids. As DNA, the CDR3 is TGTGCCAGCAGTTACTCCCTCCGGACAGGGGGAGGTGGCTACACCTTC. It specifies CASSYSLRTGGGGYTF.

This chain uses TRBV5-1 with TRBJ2-2; weak D call: TRBD2 (5 bases). V was shortened by 7 bases and J by 0 bases, with 10 bases between the two germline ends. The CDR3 totals 14 residues. Germline V gene data show CDR1 as SGHRS and CDR2 as YFSETQ. This CDR3 is CASGDGANTGELFF. The CDR3 DNA follows: TGCGCCAGCGGCGACGGGGCGAACACCGGGGAGCTGTTTTTT.

This chain joins TRBV20-1 and TRBJ2-3; unclear D gene. CDR1 is DFQATT and CDR2 is SNEGSKA in the germline V gene (reference sequence). Trimming cost V 3 bases and J 2 bases, with 12 bases left between them. This CDR3 contains 14 residues. The CDR3 sequence: CSASLLMHTDTQYF. The CDR3 DNA reads as TGCAGTGCTAGTTTACTTATGCACACAGATACGCAGTATTTT.

The chain recombines TRBV4-3 with TRBJ1-3; TRBD1 is a possible D gene (5 bases). The CDR3 covers 14 residues. With 2 bases removed from V and 4 bases from J, the gap between germline ends came to 9 bases. Germline V lookup: CDR1 LGHNA, CDR2 YSLEER. The CDR3 DNA sequence: TGCGCCAGCAGCCAACAGGGTGGAGGAAACACCATATATTTT. Translated, it gives CASSQQGGGNTIYF.

Concerning this clone: Additional DNA sequences in this sample encode the identical CDR3. V gene TRBV9 combines with J gene TRBJ2-5; 9 bases align to TRBD2. In germline, CDR1 is SGDLS, CDR2 YYNGEE. The CDR3 totals 15 residues. CDR3 residues: CPTSGGGGPQETQYF. DNA for the CDR3: TGTCCCACCAGCGGCGGGGGGGGGCCCCAAGAGACCCAGTACTTC.